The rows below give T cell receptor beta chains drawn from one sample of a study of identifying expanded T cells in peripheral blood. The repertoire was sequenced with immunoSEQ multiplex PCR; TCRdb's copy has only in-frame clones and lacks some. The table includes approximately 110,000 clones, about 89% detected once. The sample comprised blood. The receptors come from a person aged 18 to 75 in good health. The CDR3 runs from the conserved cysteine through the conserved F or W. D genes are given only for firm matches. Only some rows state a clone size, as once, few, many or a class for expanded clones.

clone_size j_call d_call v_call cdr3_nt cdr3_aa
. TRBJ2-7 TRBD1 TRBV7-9 TGTGCCAGCAGCTTTCCGGGACAGGGGGCCAACGAGCAGTACTTC CASSFPGQGANEQYF
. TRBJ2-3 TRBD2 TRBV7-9 TGTGCCAGCAGCTTAGGACTGGATTGGGGGACTACCACAGATACGCAGTATTTT CASSLGLDWGTTTDTQYF
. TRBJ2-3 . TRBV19 TGTGCCAGTAATCCGGGGTACACAGATACGCAGTATTTT CASNPGYTDTQYF
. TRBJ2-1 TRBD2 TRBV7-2 TGTGCCAGCAGCCCCCCGGGACTAGCGCCCAATGAGCAGTTCTTC CASSPPGLAPNEQFF
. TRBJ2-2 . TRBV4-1 TGCGCCAGCAGCCAAGCGCCGGAGGGGTACACCGGGGAGCTGTTTTTT CASSQAPEGYTGELFF
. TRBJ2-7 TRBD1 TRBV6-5 TGTGCCAGCAGCAGACAGGGGTACGACGAGCAGTACTTC CASSRQGYDEQYF
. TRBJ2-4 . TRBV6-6 TGTGCCAGCAGTCGCCTGACTGTGGCGAGGGAAAACATTCAGTACTTC CASSRLTVARENIQYF
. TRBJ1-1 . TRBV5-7 TGTGCCAGCAGCTTGGGGGGACCTGAAGCTTTCTTT CASSLGGPEAFF
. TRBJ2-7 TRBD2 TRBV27 TGTGCCAGCAGTTTATGGGGCGGGGGGCCCTACGAACAGTACTTC CASSLWGGGPYEQYF
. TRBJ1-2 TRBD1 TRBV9 TGTGCCAGCAGCGTAGCTACAGGGGACTGGGGTAATGGCTACACCTTC CASSVATGDWGNGYTF
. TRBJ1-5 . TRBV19 TGTGCCAGTAGGGATGGGGGGGCGCGGAGCAATCAGCCCCAGCATTTT CASRDGGARSNQPQHF
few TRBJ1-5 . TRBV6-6 TGTGCCAGCCTCCGGGGCGGTGAGCCCCAGCATTTT CASLRGGEPQHF
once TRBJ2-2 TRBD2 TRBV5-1 TGCGCCAGCACTAAAGCGGGGGGGCCCACCGGGGAGCTGTTTTTT CASTKAGGPTGELFF
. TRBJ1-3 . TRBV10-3 TGTGCCATCAGAGAGACGTCTGGAAACACCATATATTTT CAIRETSGNTIYF
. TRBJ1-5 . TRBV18 TGTGCCAGCTCACCGGGACGGGATCAGCCCCAGCATTTT CASSPGRDQPQHF
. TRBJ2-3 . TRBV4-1 TGCGCCAGCAGCCAAGGGGTAGATACGCAGTATTTT CASSQGVDTQYF
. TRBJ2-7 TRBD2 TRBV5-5 TGTGCCAGCAGCTTGGGGGCCGCGACTAGCACGGCCGAGCAGTACTTC CASSLGAATSTAEQYF
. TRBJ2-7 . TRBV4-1 TGCGCCAGCAGCCAAACAGCCTACGAGCAGTACTTC CASSQTAYEQYF
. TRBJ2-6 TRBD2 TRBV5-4 TGTGCCAGCAGCCCGGGAGGGACAGGGGCCAACGTCCTGACTTTC CASSPGGTGANVLTF
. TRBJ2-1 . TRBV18 TGTGCCAGCTCACCACTGTCGGACCTACGATACAATGAGCAGTTCTTC CASSPLSDLRYNEQFF
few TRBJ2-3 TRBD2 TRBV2 TGTGCCAGCAGTACCGGGACTAGCAATACGCAGTATTTT CASSTGTSNTQYF
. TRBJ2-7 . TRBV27 TGTGCCAGCAGTTTATCAAGGGCAGCGCGGATCTACGAGCAGTACTTC CASSLSRAARIYEQYF